Sequencing of this TCR beta chain was carried out in a study of blood T cell repertoires in COVID-19. Study-wide background: Acute-phase and convalescent COVID-19 samples originated in the United States, Italy and Spain. Sources were T cells, B-cell-depleted T cells, or PBMCs; the material itself was cDNA or gDNA.

The V gene's germline CDR1 is LNHNV and CDR2 YYDKDF (reference sequence). The length of the CDR3 is 15 residues. With V trimmed by 2 bases and J by 9 bases, 12 bases remained unmatched. Measured with immunoSEQ multiplex PCR; TCRdb has only the in-frame clones, and not every one. The table records approximately 140,000 clones, 88% of them present only once. Sequencing was carried out using peripheral blood. This receptor was obtained from a human donor in a cohort sampled during active COVID-19. The chain is built from TRBV15 and TRBJ1-1; 7 bases agree with TRBD1. As DNA, the CDR3 is TGTGCCACCAGCAGACCCGACAGGGTGAGAGGGCAAGCTTTCTTT. It codes for CATSRPDRVRGQAFF. The entire variable domain, with the rest obtained from reference TRBV15 and TRBJ1-1, is as follows: DAMVIQNPRYQVTQFGKPVTLSCSQTLNHNVMYWYQQKSSQAPKLLFHYYDKDFNNEADTPDNFQSRRPNTSFCFLDIRSPGLGDTAMYLCATSRPDRVRGQAFFGQGTRLTVV.